This TCR beta chain emerged from a study of T cell responses to AZD1222 COVID-19 vaccine. The CDR3 has 13 residues. Germline V gene sequence: CDR1 LNHDA, CDR2 SQIVND (reference sequence). With 7 bases removed from V and 0 bases from J, the gap between germline ends came to 9 bases. The table came from immunoSEQ multiplex PCR; TCRdb's copy has only in-frame clones and leaves some out. The sample includes over 110,000 clones, over 85% seen only once; the top ten take more than 5.5%. The TCR sequence derives from an adult in good health. V gene TRBV19 combines with J gene TRBJ1-1, with D uncertain. Source: peripheral blood, taken on day 0 of AZD1222 vaccination. The CDR3, as DNA: TGTGCCAGTAAACGAGAGTTGAACACTGAAGCTTTCTTT. Its translation is CASKRELNTEAFF. Full variable domain (missing parts from reference TRBV19 and TRBJ1-1): DGGITQSPKYLFRKEGQNVTLSCEQNLNHDAMYWYRQDPGQGLRLIYYSQIVNDFQKGDIAEGYSVSREKKESFPLTVTSAQKNPTAFYLCASKRELNTEAFFGQGTRLTVV.